This T cell receptor (beta chain) was documented in a study of blood T cell repertoires in COVID-19. Sequenced by immunoSEQ multiplex PCR; TCRdb stores in-frame clones only, minus some. Among approximately 100,000 clones listed, roughly nine tenths were seen once. CDR3 length equals 15 residues. Germline lookup yields CDR1 SGHVS and CDR2 FNYEAQ. The ends lost 5 bases at V and 2 bases at J; junction bases unmatched: 4. Turning to this clone: The sample has other DNA sequences that encode this CDR3 too.

The V gene is TRBV7-6, the J gene TRBJ1-5; 9 bases align to TRBD1. The sequencing input was peripheral blood. This receptor was identified in a man aged 45-60 years with acute or convalescent COVID-19. The CDR3 coding sequence is TGTGCCAGCAGCCAGGGACAGGGTGGCAATCAGCCCCAGCATTTT. It encodes CASSQGQGGNQPQHF. Full variable domain (outside the CDR3, taken from reference TRBV7-6 and TRBJ1-5): GAGVSQSPRYKVTKRGQDVALRCDPISGHVSLYWYRQALGQGPEFLTYFNYEAQQDKSGLPNDRFSAERPEGSISTLTIQRTEQRDSAMYRCASSQGQGGNQPQHFGDGTRLSIL.